Given below is one T cell receptor beta chain in context. Trimming cost V 4 bases and J 7 bases, with 11 bases left between them. The CDR3 is 13 amino acids. Library preparation tagged each individual cDNA molecule with a unique molecular identifier. TCRdb redid the calling of the RACE reads with MiXCR, one entry per CDR3 protein. The repertoire holds under 200,000 distinct CDR3 sequences, about 14% seen once, with 1.7% in the top ten. This sample is drawn from a study of human T cells and chemical hapten exposure. Time point indicated: patch test 1, 2 weeks after DPC sensitization. The treatment here: therapeutic diphenylcyclopropenone sensitization with weekly scalp DPC.

The chain recombines TRBV12-3 or TRBV12-4 with TRBJ1-5, with TRBD1 as a possible D gene (6 bases). This material consisted of whole blood, taken in connection with sensitization to the hapten diphenylcyclopropenone (DPC). The source of this sequence is a woman in her 30s with alopecia areata. Some clones in this sample may be carry-over from other donors' samples. The CDR3 loop reads CASSSGGGQPQHF. DNA for the CDR3: TGTGCCAGCAGTTCCGGGGGCGGCCAGCCCCAGCATTTT.